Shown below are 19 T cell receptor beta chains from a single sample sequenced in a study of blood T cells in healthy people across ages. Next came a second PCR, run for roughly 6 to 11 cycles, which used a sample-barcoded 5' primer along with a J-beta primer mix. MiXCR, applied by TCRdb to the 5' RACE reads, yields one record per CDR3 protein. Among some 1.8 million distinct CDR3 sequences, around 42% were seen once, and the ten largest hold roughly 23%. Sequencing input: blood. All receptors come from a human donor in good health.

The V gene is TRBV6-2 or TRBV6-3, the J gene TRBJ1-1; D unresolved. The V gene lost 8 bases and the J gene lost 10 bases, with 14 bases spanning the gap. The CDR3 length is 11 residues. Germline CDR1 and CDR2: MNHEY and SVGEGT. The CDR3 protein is CASQTWSAAFF. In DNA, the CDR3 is TGTGCCAGCCAGACCTGGAGCGCAGCTTTCTTT.

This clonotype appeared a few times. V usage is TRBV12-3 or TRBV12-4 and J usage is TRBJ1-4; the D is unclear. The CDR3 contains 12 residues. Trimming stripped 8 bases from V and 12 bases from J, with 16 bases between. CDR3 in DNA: TGTGCCAGCCGGGCCCCCCCCGAGGAACTGTTTTTT. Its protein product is CASRAPPEELFF.

The CDR3 DNA reads as TGTGCCAGCAGCTTGCGTTGGCAGGGATCCTACGAGCAGTACTTC. Protein sequence: CASSLRWQGSYEQYF. The V gene is TRBV7-2, the J gene TRBJ2-7; tentatively, D is TRBD1 (5 bases). The germline CDR1 and CDR2 sequences are SGHTA and FQGNSA. The CDR3 consists of 15 residues. V was pared by 3 bases and J by 1 base, with 13 bases between.

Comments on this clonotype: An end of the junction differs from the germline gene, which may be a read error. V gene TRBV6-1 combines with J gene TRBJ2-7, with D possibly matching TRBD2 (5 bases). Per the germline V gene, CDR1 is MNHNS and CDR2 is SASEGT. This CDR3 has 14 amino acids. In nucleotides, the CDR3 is TGTGCCGGCAGTCCAGGTGGGAGCTCCTACGAGCAGTACTTC. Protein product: CAGSPGGSSYEQYF.

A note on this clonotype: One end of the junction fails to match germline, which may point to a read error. The CDR3 protein is CAGSLTGGETRALGYTF. In nucleotides, the CDR3 is TGTGCCGGCAGCTTAACGGGTGGGGAGACCCGCGCGCTAGGCTACACCTTC. The rearrangement joins TRBV7-3 to TRBJ1-2; D is ambiguous. Germline CDR1 and CDR2: SGHTA and FQGTGA. This CDR3 has 17 residues.

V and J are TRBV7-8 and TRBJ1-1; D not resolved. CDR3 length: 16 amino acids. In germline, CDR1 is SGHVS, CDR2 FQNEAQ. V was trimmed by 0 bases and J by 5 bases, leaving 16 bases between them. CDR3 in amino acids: CASSLAIGSTRTEAFF. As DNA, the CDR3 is TGTGCCAGCAGCTTAGCGATTGGATCAACTAGGACTGAAGCTTTCTTT.

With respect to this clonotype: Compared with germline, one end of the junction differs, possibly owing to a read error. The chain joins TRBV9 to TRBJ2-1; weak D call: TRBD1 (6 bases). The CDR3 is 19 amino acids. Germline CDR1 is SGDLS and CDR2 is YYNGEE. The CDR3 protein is CACSVELRQAHSSYNEQFF. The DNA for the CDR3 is TGTGCCTGCAGCGTAGAGCTTAGACAGGCCCATAGCTCCTACAATGAGCAGTTCTTC.

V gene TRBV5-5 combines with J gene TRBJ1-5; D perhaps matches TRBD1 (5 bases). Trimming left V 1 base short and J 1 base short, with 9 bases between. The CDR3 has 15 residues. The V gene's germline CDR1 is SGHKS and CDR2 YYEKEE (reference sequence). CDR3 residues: CASSLTRDSNQPQHF. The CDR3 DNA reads TGTGCCAGCAGCTTGACCAGGGACAGCAATCAGCCCCAGCATTTT.

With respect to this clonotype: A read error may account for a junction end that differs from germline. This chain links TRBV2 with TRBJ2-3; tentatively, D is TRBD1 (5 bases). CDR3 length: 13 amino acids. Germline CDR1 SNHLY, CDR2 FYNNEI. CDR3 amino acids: CARSWGVTDAQYF. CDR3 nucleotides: TGTGCCAGATCCTGGGGCGTCACAGATGCGCAGTATTTT.

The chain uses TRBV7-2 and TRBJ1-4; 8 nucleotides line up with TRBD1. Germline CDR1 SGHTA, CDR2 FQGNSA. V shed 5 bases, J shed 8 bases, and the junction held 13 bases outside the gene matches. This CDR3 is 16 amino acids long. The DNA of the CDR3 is TGTGCCAGCAGCCGAGGGGCGACAGGGGATGTCGAAAAACTGTTTTTT. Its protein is CASSRGATGDVEKLFF.

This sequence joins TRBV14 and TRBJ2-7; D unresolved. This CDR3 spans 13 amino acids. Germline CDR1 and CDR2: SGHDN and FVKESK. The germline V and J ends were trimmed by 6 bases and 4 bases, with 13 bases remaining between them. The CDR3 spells CASSPAVWYEQYF. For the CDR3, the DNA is TGTGCCAGCAGTCCCGCGGTCTGGTACGAGCAGTACTTC.

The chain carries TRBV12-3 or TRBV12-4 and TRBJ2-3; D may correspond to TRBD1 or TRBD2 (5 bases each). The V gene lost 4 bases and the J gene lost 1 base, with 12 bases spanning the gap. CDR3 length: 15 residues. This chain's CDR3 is CASSSPLGGTDTQYF. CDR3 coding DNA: TGTGCCAGCAGTTCCCCCTTGGGGGGCACAGATACGCAGTATTTT.

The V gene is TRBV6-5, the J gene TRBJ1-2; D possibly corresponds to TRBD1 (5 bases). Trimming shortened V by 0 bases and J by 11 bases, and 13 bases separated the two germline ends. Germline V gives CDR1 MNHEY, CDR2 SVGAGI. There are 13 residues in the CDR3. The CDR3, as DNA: TGTGCCAGCAGTTACTCGACCGGGACGGGTTACACCTTC. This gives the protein CASSYSTGTGYTF.

This CDR3 is CASSRAAFSSYNSPLHF. The DNA for the CDR3 is TGTGCCAGCAGCCGCGCCGCCTTTAGCTCCTATAATTCACCCCTCCACTTT. The rearrangement uses TRBV9 and TRBJ1-6, with unresolved D. The CDR3 covers 17 residues. Trimming left V 4 bases short and J 0 bases short, with 14 bases between. CDR1 and CDR2 from the germline V gene are SGDLS and YYNGEE.

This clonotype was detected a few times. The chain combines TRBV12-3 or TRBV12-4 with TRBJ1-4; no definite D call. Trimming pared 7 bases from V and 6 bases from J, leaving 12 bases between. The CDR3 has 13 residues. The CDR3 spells CASKQNQYEKLFF. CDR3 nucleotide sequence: TGTGCCAGCAAGCAGAACCAATATGAAAAACTGTTTTTT.

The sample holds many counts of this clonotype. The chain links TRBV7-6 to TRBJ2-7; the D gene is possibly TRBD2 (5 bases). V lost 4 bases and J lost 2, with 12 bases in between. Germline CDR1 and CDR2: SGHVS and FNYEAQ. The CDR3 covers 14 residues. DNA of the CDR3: TGTGCCAGCAGCTCCCAGAGCGGAGCCTACGAGCAGTACTTC. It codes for CASSSQSGAYEQYF.

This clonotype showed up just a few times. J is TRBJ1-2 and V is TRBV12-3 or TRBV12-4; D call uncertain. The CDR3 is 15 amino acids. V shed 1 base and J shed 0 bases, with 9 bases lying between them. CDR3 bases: TGTGCCAGCAGTTTAGTGACCTCAGCTAACTATGGCTACACCTTC. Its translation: CASSLVTSANYGYTF.

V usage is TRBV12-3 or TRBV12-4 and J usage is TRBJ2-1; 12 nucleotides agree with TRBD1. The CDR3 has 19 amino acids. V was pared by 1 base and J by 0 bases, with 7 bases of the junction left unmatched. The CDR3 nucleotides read TGTGCCAGCAGTTTAGGGGGGACAGGGGGCGGGAGCTCCTACAATGAGCAGTTCTTC. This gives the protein CASSLGGTGGGSSYNEQFF.

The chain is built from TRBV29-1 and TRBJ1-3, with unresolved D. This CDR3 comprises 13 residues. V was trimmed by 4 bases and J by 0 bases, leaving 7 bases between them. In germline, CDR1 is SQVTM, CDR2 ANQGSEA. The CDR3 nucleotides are TGCAGCGTTGTCCTTTCCTCTGGAAACACCATATATTTT. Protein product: CSVVLSSGNTIYF.